Listed here is a single T cell receptor beta chain. This specimen belongs to a study of blood T cell repertoires in COVID-19. Sequencing used immunoSEQ multiplex PCR; TCRdb keeps in-frame clones, though not all of them. The table lists 84,000 or so clones, approximately 86% of them singletons. Specimen: peripheral blood. The clonotype was recovered from a man between 65 and 85 years old with acute or convalescent COVID-19.

The chain's CDR3 is CASSLEGRSFYEQYF. CDR3 nucleotides: TGTGCCAGCAGCTTAGAAGGCCGGAGCTTCTACGAGCAGTACTTC. J is TRBJ2-7 and V is TRBV7-2, with D hard to call. There are 15 residues in the CDR3. The germline V gene encodes CDR1 SGHTA and CDR2 FQGNSA. V was shortened by 1 base and J by 3 bases, with 13 bases between the two germline ends.